The T cell receptor (beta chain) described here comes from a study of human T cells and chemical hapten exposure. Germline V lookup: CDR1 LNHNV, CDR2 YYDKDF (reference sequence). V gave up 3 bases and J gave up 10 bases; unmatched junction bases: 3. This CDR3 contains 14 residues. Time point denoted: patch test 1, 2 weeks after DPC sensitization. Documented treatment: therapeutic diphenylcyclopropenone sensitization with weekly scalp DPC. The drawing of blood occurred before each patch test was applied. Unfractionated whole blood was the source of the extracted total RNA. This clonotype was seen a handful of times. Unique molecular identifiers were linked by the library to individual cDNA molecules. TCRdb fed the RACE reads into MiXCR, producing one record per CDR3 protein. The repertoire holds approximately 110,000 distinct CDR3 sequences, with about 11% as singletons.

The material was whole blood, obtained in connection with sensitization to the hapten diphenylcyclopropenone (DPC). The gene calls are TRBV15 and TRBJ1-6; the match to TRBD1 covers 10 bases. The sequence was collected from a middle-aged woman with alopecia areata. Some clones in this sample may be carry-over from other donors' samples. As DNA, the CDR3 is TGTGCCACCAGCAGGGGACAGGGGAGATCACCCCTCCACTTT. Protein: CATSRGQGRSPLHF.